What follows are 32 T cell receptor beta chains derived from one specimen sequenced in a study of T cells after yellow fever vaccination. TCRdb called the 5' RACE reads again in MiXCR, with one record for every CDR3 protein. Among fewer than 450,000 distinct CDR3 sequences listed, about 4% were seen once. The source material was PBMCs, sampled 5 days after the yellow fever booster vaccination. These receptors were obtained from a young man who received the YFV17D yellow fever vaccine.

This clonotype was observed a few times. This chain uses TRBV6-2 or TRBV6-3 with TRBJ1-1; tentative D call: TRBD1 (5 bases). This CDR3 is built from 14 residues. Trimming removed 7 bases from V and 4 bases from J, with 16 bases in between. Germline CDR1 and CDR2: MNHEY and SVGEGT. CDR3 in amino acids: CASMGGGFGTEAFF. For the CDR3, the DNA is TGTGCCAGCATGGGTGGGGGGTTCGGCACTGAAGCTTTCTTT.

The rearrangement links TRBV12-3 or TRBV12-4 to TRBJ2-1, with TRBD2 matching 11 bases. The CDR3 totals 15 residues. The trim removed 7 bases at V and 4 bases at J, leaving 6 bases unmatched. The CDR3 sequence is CASISTSGAYNEQFF. The CDR3 DNA reads TGTGCCAGCATCTCGACTAGCGGGGCGTACAATGAGCAGTTCTTC.

There are a few counts of this clonotype. The J gene is TRBJ2-2, the V gene TRBV9; D not certain. V shed 0 bases and J shed 5 bases, with 8 bases lying between them. The CDR3 consists of 14 residues. The germline CDR1 and CDR2 sequences are SGDLS and YYNGEE. The CDR3 reads CASSVASLTGELFF. The CDR3, as DNA: TGTGCCAGCAGCGTAGCTTCATTGACCGGGGAGCTGTTTTTT.

The table lists this clonotype with a few counts. V and J are TRBV14 and TRBJ2-6; no clear D. V was trimmed by 2 bases and J by 0 bases, leaving 11 bases between them. The germline V gene has CDR1 SGHDN and CDR2 FVKESK. CDR3 length equals 17 residues. DNA of the CDR3: TGTGCCAGCAGCCAAAAACCGCGTTTCTCTGGGGCCAACGTCCTGACTTTC. Translation: CASSQKPRFSGANVLTF. The whole variable domain, filled in from reference TRBV14 and TRBJ2-6, reads EAGVTQFPSHSVIEKGQTVTLRCDPISGHDNLYWYRRVMGKEIKFLLHFVKESKQDESGMPNNRFLAERTGGTYSTLKVQPAELEDSGVYFCASSQKPRFSGANVLTFGAGSRLTVL.

The J gene is TRBJ1-2, the V gene TRBV6-5, with a weak D call TRBD1 (6 bases). The germline CDR1 and CDR2 sequences are MNHEY and SVGAGI. V lost 6 bases and J 6 bases, leaving 17 bases between the germline ends. This CDR3 spans 14 amino acids. The CDR3 region is CASRPTGTSDGYTF. CDR3 sequence (DNA): TGTGCCAGCAGGCCCACCGGGACATCGGATGGCTACACCTTC.

V usage is TRBV18 and J usage is TRBJ1-1; D unresolved. The CDR3 is 13 residues long. Trimming left V 5 bases short and J 1 base short, with 8 bases between. Looked up from germline, CDR1 is KGHSH and CDR2 is LQKENI. Here the CDR3 reads CASSIGENTEAFF. CDR3 in DNA: TGTGCCAGCTCAATCGGGGAGAACACTGAAGCTTTCTTT.

The V gene is TRBV7-2, the J gene TRBJ1-1; D unclear. Germline lookup yields CDR1 SGHTA and CDR2 FQGNSA. The CDR3 is 14 residues long. V was clipped by 5 bases and J by 7 bases, with 17 bases between them. The CDR3: CASSPWGGRVEAFF. The CDR3 DNA is TGTGCCAGCAGCCCTTGGGGAGGGAGGGTTGAAGCTTTCTTT. Full variable domain (outside the CDR3, taken from reference TRBV7-2 and TRBJ1-1): GAGVSQSPSNKVTEKGKDVELRCDPISGHTALYWYRQSLGQGLEFLIYFQGNSAPDKSGLPSDRFSAERTGGSVSTLTIQRTQQEDSAVYLCASSPWGGRVEAFFGQGTRLTVV.

The CDR3 sequence is CASSAAMNTEAFF. DNA of the CDR3: TGCGCCAGCAGCGCGGCCATGAACACTGAAGCTTTCTTT. The chain carries TRBV4-3 and TRBJ1-1; no clear D. Germline V lookup: CDR1 LGHNA, CDR2 YSLEER. V lost 5 bases and J lost 0, with 7 bases in between. The CDR3 is 13 residues long.

The chain has TRBV10-2 and TRBJ1-6; TRBD1 matches at 7 bases. Germline CDR1 is WSHSY and CDR2 is SAAADI. V lost 6 bases to trimming and J lost 8 bases; unmatched junction nucleotides: 4. This CDR3 is built from 13 residues. The CDR3 DNA reads TGCGCCAGCAGGGAGGGGGCTGATTCACCCCTCCACTTT. Translating gives CASREGADSPLHF.

The chain has TRBV7-6 and TRBJ2-7; D may be TRBD2 (5 bases). V gave up 5 bases and J gave up 7 bases, with 12 bases separating them. The CDR3 extends over 12 amino acids. Germline V CDR1 and CDR2: SGHVS, FNYEAQ. The DNA of the CDR3 is TGTGCCAGCAGCACCGACACGGGGGAGCAGTACGTC. This gives the protein CASSTDTGEQYV.

This clonotype showed up just a few times. This chain links TRBV10-3 with TRBJ1-6; D perhaps matches TRBD1 (5 bases). Germline V lookup: CDR1 ENHRY, CDR2 SYGVKD. CDR3 length: 15 amino acids. Trimming took off 1 base at V and 9 bases at J, with 13 bases between the two ends. The CDR3 coding sequence is TGTGCCATCAGTGAGTTAGGGGTGGGGTCTTCACCCCTCCACTTT. Translated: CAISELGVGSSPLHF.

The V gene is TRBV28, the J gene TRBJ2-7, with TRBD1 identical over 8 bases. Per the germline V gene, CDR1 is MDHEN and CDR2 is SYDVKM. The CDR3 is 12 residues long. Trimming at V came to 10 bases and at J to 5 bases, leaving 7 bases not matched to a gene. This chain's CDR3 is CATSDRVNEQYV. Written as DNA, the CDR3 is TGTGCCACCTCGGACAGGGTCAACGAGCAGTACGTC.

In DNA form, the CDR3 reads TGCAGTGCTAGTCCCGGCGGGGAGCTGTTTTTT. The encoded protein is CSASPGGELFF. V gene TRBV20-1 combines with J gene TRBJ2-2, with D uncertain. There are 11 residues in the CDR3. Germline V gene lookup returns CDR1 DFQATT and CDR2 SNEGSKA (reference sequence). V was shortened by 3 bases and J by 7 bases, with 6 bases between the two germline ends.

This clonotype was observed many times. The rearrangement links TRBV7-9 to TRBJ1-2; D gene unclear. This CDR3 is built from 13 residues. V shed 2 bases and J shed 3 bases, with 7 bases lying between them. The V gene's germline CDR1 is SEHNR and CDR2 FQNEAQ (reference sequence). The CDR3 DNA is TGTGCCAGCAGCTTATATTTCGACTATGGCTACACCTTC. The encoded protein is CASSLYFDYGYTF.

This clonotype was counted at least ten times. This chain links TRBV28 with TRBJ2-7; possible D gene TRBD1, 6 bases. CDR1 and CDR2 (germline): MDHEN, SYDVKM. Trimming removed 6 bases from V and 0 bases from J, with 21 bases in between. This CDR3 is built from 17 residues. CDR3 DNA: TGTGCCAGCAGCCCTAACCCCCTCAGGGGCCCCTCCTACGAGCAGTACGTC. This encodes CASSPNPLRGPSYEQYV.

V and J are TRBV4-1 and TRBJ2-7; D is undetermined. Germline V gene data show CDR1 as MGHRA and CDR2 as YSYEKL. Trimming removed 0 bases at V and 2 bases at J, with 8 bases between. This CDR3 comprises 14 residues. In nucleotides, the CDR3 is TGCGCCAGCAGCCAAGATTTGGGCCCCTACGAGCAGTACTTC. This codes for CASSQDLGPYEQYF.

In its sample, this clonotype was seen a few times. The V call is TRBV9, the J call TRBJ2-3; 11 bases align to TRBD2. CDR1 is SGDLS, CDR2 YYNGEE, per germline. V was pared by 2 bases and J by 4 bases, with 3 bases of the junction left unmatched. The CDR3 is made up of 15 amino acids. In DNA, the CDR3 is TGTGCCAGCAGCGTTGTAGCGGGGGGGTCAGATACGCAGTATTTT. Encoded protein: CASSVVAGGSDTQYF.

This rearrangement joins TRBV4-1 to TRBJ1-1, with D possibly being TRBD1 (5 bases). The CDR3 is made up of 15 amino acids. CDR1 MGHRA and CDR2 YSYEKL come from the germline V gene. Between the trimmed V and J ends, which lost 6 bases and 5 bases, there was a span of 19 bases. CDR3 loop: CASRTFFGGETEAFF. The CDR3 nucleotides are TGCGCCAGCAGGACGTTCTTTGGGGGTGAAACTGAAGCTTTCTTT.

This clonotype was observed a few times. The chain links TRBV11-2 to TRBJ2-1, with 7 nucleotides matching TRBD1. The CDR3 is 14 amino acids. J was trimmed by 4 bases and V by 6 bases; bases with no gene match: 6. Germline loops: CDR1 SGHAT, CDR2 FQNNGV. CDR3 amino acids: CASRPRDSYNEQFF. For the CDR3, the DNA is TGTGCCAGCAGACCCCGGGACAGTTACAATGAGCAGTTCTTC.

In this sample, this clonotype turned up a few times. The chain couples TRBV5-6 to TRBJ1-2; 7 bases are a match to TRBD1. After removal of 5 bases from V and 3 bases from J, the junction contained 10 bases not matched to a gene. Looked up from germline, CDR1 is SGHDT and CDR2 is YYEEEE. There are 15 residues in the CDR3. The CDR3 loop is CASSKEAGTDYGYTF. CDR3 nucleotides: TGTGCCAGCAGTAAAGAGGCAGGGACAGACTATGGCTACACCTTC. The whole variable domain, filled in from reference TRBV5-6 and TRBJ1-2, reads DAGVTQSPTHLIKTRGQQVTLRCSPKSGHDTVSWYQQALGQGPQFIFQYYEEEERQRGNFPDRFSGHQFPNYSSELNVNALLLGDSALYLCASSKEAGTDYGYTFGSGTRLTVV.

This clonotype was picked up a small number of times. The chain couples TRBV11-3 to TRBJ2-1, with 7 bases fitting TRBD1. Per the germline V gene, CDR1 is SGHNT and CDR2 is YENEEA. This CDR3 spans 11 amino acids. Trimming cost V 3 bases and J 13 bases; bases outside gene matches: 3. This chain's CDR3 is CASSLGTVQFF. CDR3 nucleotides: TGTGCCAGCAGCTTGGGGACAGTACAGTTCTTC. The whole variable domain, filled in from reference TRBV11-3 and TRBJ2-1, reads EAGVVQSPRYKIIEKKQPVAFWCNPISGHNTLYWYLQNLGQGPELLIRYENEEAVDDSQLPKDRFSAERLKGVDSTLKIQPAELGDSAVYLCASSLGTVQFFGPGTRLTVL.

This clonotype occurred many times. V gene TRBV28 combines with J gene TRBJ2-3; possibly TRBD2 for D (7 bases). The CDR3 is 16 residues long. Germline V gives CDR1 MDHEN, CDR2 SYDVKM. The germline V and J ends were trimmed by 3 bases and 3 bases, with 16 bases remaining between them. CDR3: CASSLWEGGITDTQYF. In DNA form, the CDR3 reads TGTGCCAGCAGTTTGTGGGAGGGGGGGATAACAGATACGCAGTATTTT.

CDR3 nucleotides: TGTGCCAGCAGCTTACAGGGAATTGGAAACACCATATATTTT. It is translated as CASSLQGIGNTIYF. The rearrangement joins TRBV7-9 to TRBJ1-3, with TRBD1 as a possible D gene (5 bases). Trimming took off 2 bases at V and 3 bases at J, with 8 bases between the two ends. CDR3 length: 14 residues. Germline V lookup: CDR1 SEHNR, CDR2 FQNEAQ (reference sequence).

CDR3 region: CAISERGQGGSPLHF. The CDR3 bases are TGTGCCATCAGTGAGAGAGGACAGGGGGGCTCACCCCTCCACTTT. The gene calls are TRBV10-3 and TRBJ1-6; 10 bases align to TRBD1. The CDR3 has 15 amino acids. With V trimmed by 2 bases and J by 10 bases, 5 bases remained unmatched. CDR1 and CDR2 from the germline V gene are ENHRY and SYGVKD.

This clonotype has just a few counts. The V gene is TRBV6-1, the J gene TRBJ2-7; 11 bases map to TRBD1. The germline V gene encodes CDR1 MNHNS and CDR2 SASEGT. V was pared by 2 bases and J by 5 bases, with 8 bases of the junction left unmatched. The CDR3 consists of 16 residues. CDR3 nucleotides: TGTGCCAGCAGTGAATTTCCGGGACAGGGGGACCACGAGCAGTACTTC. This sequence encodes CASSEFPGQGDHEQYF.

This clonotype was seen ten or more times. V gene TRBV5-1 combines with J gene TRBJ1-1; D unresolved. The CDR3 totals 14 residues. Trimming removed 1 base at V and 0 bases at J, with 7 bases between. The V gene's germline CDR1 is SGHRS and CDR2 YFSETQ. CDR3 region: CASSLRGLNTEAFF. The CDR3 region has the DNA TGCGCCAGCAGCTTGCGAGGGCTGAACACTGAAGCTTTCTTT.

DNA of the CDR3: TGTGCCAGCAGCCAATCGGCCCCAGGGGCGTCCTCTGGAAACACCATATATTTT. Its translation: CASSQSAPGASSGNTIYF. V usage is TRBV4-2 and J usage is TRBJ1-3; D might be TRBD1 (6 bases). CDR3 length equals 18 residues. Germline assignment: CDR1 LGHNA and CDR2 YNFKEQ. V dropped 2 bases and J dropped 0 bases, with 17 bases sitting between them.

The table lists this clonotype with many counts. This sequence joins TRBV25-1 and TRBJ1-2, with D uncertain. Germline V gene data show CDR1 as MGHDK and CDR2 as SYGVNS. Deletions cut 6 bases from V and 7 bases from J, with 9 bases between. The CDR3 loop spans 11 amino acids. In nucleotides, the CDR3 is TGTGCCAGCAGCGAAGGAGGTGGCTACACCTTC. Translated: CASSEGGGYTF.

In this sample, this clonotype turned up many times. V gene TRBV4-1 combines with J gene TRBJ2-3; D remains ambiguous. Germline lookup yields CDR1 MGHRA and CDR2 YSYEKL. CDR3 length: 14 residues. V gave up 1 base and J gave up 2 bases, with 7 bases separating them. This CDR3 reads CASSQVGNTDTQYF. CDR3 nucleotide sequence: TGCGCCAGCAGCCAAGTAGGCAACACAGATACGCAGTATTTT.

This clonotype has a handful of counts. The chain has TRBV4-3 and TRBJ1-6; D uncertain. V lost 0 bases and J 9 bases, leaving 12 bases between the germline ends. Germline CDR1 reads LGHNA; CDR2 reads YSLEER. The length of the CDR3 is 15 residues. The chain's CDR3 is CASSQDSTPSSPLHF. The CDR3 DNA is TGCGCCAGCAGCCAAGACTCCACTCCTAGTTCACCCCTCCACTTT.

J is TRBJ2-7 and V is TRBV7-6; D uncertain. V gave up 5 bases and J gave up 1 base, with 12 bases separating them. The germline V gene has CDR1 SGHVS and CDR2 FNYEAQ. CDR3 length: 14 residues. The CDR3: CASSTWTDSYEQYF. CDR3 nucleotide sequence: TGTGCCAGCAGCACCTGGACCGATTCCTACGAGCAGTACTTC. The entire variable domain, with the rest obtained from reference TRBV7-6 and TRBJ2-7, is as follows: GAGVSQSPRYKVTKRGQDVALRCDPISGHVSLYWYRQALGQGPEFLTYFNYEAQQDKSGLPNDRFSAERPEGSISTLTIQRTEQRDSAMYRCASSTWTDSYEQYFGPGTRLTVT.

This clonotype was detected ten times or more. V is TRBV5-5 and J is TRBJ1-2; D is unclear. The V end was cut by 0 bases, the J end by 2 bases, with 14 bases between. This CDR3 region has 16 residues. CDR1 is SGHKS and CDR2 is YYEKEE in the germline V gene (reference sequence). Written as DNA, the CDR3 is TGTGCCAGCAGCTTGGCCTGGGAGCGTTTGAACTATGGCTACACCTTC. Its translation is CASSLAWERLNYGYTF.